The text below deals with one T cell receptor (beta chain). These data belong to a study of T cells in Graves' hyperthyroidism and ophthalmopathy. RNA transcripts gave rise to amplified TCR beta CDR3 regions. HTBI primers were used for first-round RT-PCR of the TCR CDR3. MiXCR, run by TCRdb on the multiplex PCR reads, gives a single entry per CDR3 protein. The sample holds 350,000 to 500,000 distinct CDR3 sequences, roughly 13% seen once. The sample comprised blood. The sequence came from a woman aged 18-30 years with Graves' hyperthyroidism.

CDR3 DNA: TGTGCCAGCAGTTCATACCCTGCAACTAATGAAAAACTGTTTTTT. Its translation is CASSSYPATNEKLFF. J is TRBJ1-4 and V is TRBV7-2; D is undetermined. There are 15 residues in the CDR3. Trimming removed 6 bases from V and 0 bases from J, with 11 bases in between. Germline values: CDR1 SGHTA, CDR2 FQGNSA. The variable domain in full, completed from reference TRBV7-2 and TRBJ1-4, reads GAGVSQSPSNKVTEKGKDVELRCDPISGHTALYWYRQSLGQGLEFLIYFQGNSAPDKSGLPSDRFSAERTGGSVSTLTIQRTQQEDSAVYLCASSSYPATNEKLFFGSGTQLSVL.